This is a list of T cell receptor beta chains from one sample in a study of cytomegalovirus exposure and HLA in healthy donors. Repertoires were generated with immunoSEQ multiplex PCR, while TCRdb's copy carries only in-frame clones and drops some. Of about 110,000 clones listed, around 81% are singletons. Sequencing input: PBMCs. Receptors originate from a woman younger than 45 in good health and CMV-seronegative. The CDR3 runs from the conserved cysteine through the conserved F or W. A D gene is named only where the DNA matches it firmly. Where a row states a size, it is once, few, many or the class of an expanded clone; other rows omit it.

J gene: TRBJ2-1; D gene: TRBD2; clone size: once; V gene: TRBV29-1; CDR3 protein: CSVGSGSNEQFF; CDR3 DNA: TGCAGCGTCGGTAGCGGGAGCAATGAGCAGTTCTTC
J gene: TRBJ2-2; D gene: TRBD2; clone size: -; V gene: TRBV4-2; CDR3 protein: CASSQGGGGIAGGHGELFF; CDR3 DNA: TGTGCCAGCAGCCAAGGAGGGGGCGGAATAGCGGGAGGTCACGGGGAGCTGTTTTTT
J gene: TRBJ1-6; D gene: -; clone size: -; V gene: TRBV10-3; CDR3 protein: CAIATEENSPLHF; CDR3 DNA: TGTGCCATCGCGACAGAAGAGAATTCACCCCTCCACTTT
J gene: TRBJ1-1; D gene: -; clone size: -; V gene: TRBV28; CDR3 protein: CASSLFGVGATEAFF; CDR3 DNA: TGTGCCAGCAGTTTATTCGGGGTCGGCGCTACTGAAGCTTTCTTT
J gene: TRBJ2-1; D gene: TRBD2; clone size: -; V gene: TRBV11-3; CDR3 protein: CASSDGGSNNEQFF; CDR3 DNA: TGTGCCAGCAGCGATGGCGGGAGTAATAATGAGCAGTTCTTC
J gene: TRBJ1-1; D gene: -; clone size: few; V gene: TRBV10-3; CDR3 protein: CAISRSQGTDTEAFF; CDR3 DNA: TGTGCCATCAGTAGAAGCCAGGGGACGGACACTGAAGCTTTCTTT
J gene: TRBJ2-1; D gene: TRBD2; clone size: -; V gene: TRBV5-1; CDR3 protein: CASTLGTRDYNEQFF; CDR3 DNA: TGCGCCAGCACCCTAGGGACTAGGGACTACAATGAGCAGTTCTTC
J gene: TRBJ2-6; D gene: TRBD1; clone size: -; V gene: TRBV7-9; CDR3 protein: CASSLGQGLSRSGANVLTF; CDR3 DNA: TGTGCCAGCAGCTTAGGACAGGGGTTATCCAGGTCTGGGGCCAACGTCCTGACTTTC
J gene: TRBJ2-7; D gene: -; clone size: -; V gene: TRBV6-1; CDR3 protein: CASSVTESYEQYF; CDR3 DNA: TGTGCCAGCAGTGTGACAGAATCCTACGAGCAGTACTTC
J gene: TRBJ2-5; D gene: -; clone size: -; V gene: TRBV5-4; CDR3 protein: CASSRDINPGGETQYF; CDR3 DNA: TGTGCCAGCAGCCGGGACATCAACCCCGGGGGGGAGACCCAGTACTTC
J gene: TRBJ1-2; D gene: TRBD1; clone size: once; V gene: TRBV6-5; CDR3 protein: CASRGGQRYGYTF; CDR3 DNA: TGTGCCAGCAGGGGGGGACAGCGCTATGGCTACACCTTC
J gene: TRBJ2-7; D gene: -; clone size: -; V gene: TRBV5-4; CDR3 protein: CASSLRSRYEQYF; CDR3 DNA: TGTGCCAGCAGCCTACGTTCACGGTACGAGCAGTACTTC
J gene: TRBJ1-1; D gene: -; clone size: -; V gene: TRBV11-3; CDR3 protein: CASSLGQVNTEAFF; CDR3 DNA: TGTGCCAGCAGCCTGGGACAAGTGAACACTGAAGCTTTCTTT
J gene: TRBJ2-7; D gene: -; clone size: -; V gene: TRBV4-1; CDR3 protein: CASSQDGGQGVEQYF; CDR3 DNA: TGCGCCAGCAGCCAAGATGGTGGACAAGGAGTCGAGCAGTACTTC
J gene: TRBJ2-1; D gene: -; clone size: -; V gene: TRBV7-7; CDR3 protein: CASSLGGQMDEQFF; CDR3 DNA: TGTGCCAGCAGCTTAGGGGGGCAGATGGATGAGCAGTTCTTC
J gene: TRBJ1-6; D gene: -; clone size: -; V gene: TRBV21-1; CDR3 protein: CASSSAGLNSPLHF; CDR3 DNA: TGTGCCAGCAGCAGCGCAGGGCTTAATTCACCCCTCCACTTT
J gene: TRBJ1-2; D gene: -; clone size: once; V gene: TRBV7-8; CDR3 protein: CASSPKLQGVSNYGYTF; CDR3 DNA: TGTGCCAGCAGCCCTAAGTTACAGGGAGTTTCTAACTATGGCTACACCTTC
J gene: TRBJ2-7; D gene: -; clone size: -; V gene: TRBV5-5; CDR3 protein: CASSFFPPDIQSLREQYF; CDR3 DNA: TGTGCCAGCAGCTTCTTCCCGCCAGACATCCAGTCCCTACGAGAGCAGTACTTC
J gene: TRBJ1-1; D gene: -; clone size: -; V gene: TRBV30; CDR3 protein: CAWSVGSGNTEAFF; CDR3 DNA: TGTGCCTGGAGTGTAGGGAGCGGGAACACTGAAGCTTTCTTT
J gene: TRBJ1-4; D gene: TRBD1; clone size: -; V gene: TRBV4-2; CDR3 protein: CASSQDRGQGGEKLFF; CDR3 DNA: TGTGCCAGCAGCCAAGATAGAGGACAGGGAGGAGAAAAACTGTTTTTT
J gene: TRBJ1-4; D gene: -; clone size: -; V gene: TRBV6-5; CDR3 protein: CASRRQALPNEKLFF; CDR3 DNA: TGTGCCAGCAGACGACAGGCCCTACCTAATGAAAAACTGTTTTTT
J gene: TRBJ2-3; D gene: TRBD2; clone size: -; V gene: TRBV9; CDR3 protein: CASSAGSGIVSTDTQYF; CDR3 DNA: TGTGCCAGCAGCGCCGGTAGCGGGATAGTATCCACAGATACGCAGTATTTT
J gene: TRBJ2-3; D gene: TRBD2; clone size: -; V gene: TRBV29-1; CDR3 protein: CSVEGGLAGGSLSTDTQYF; CDR3 DNA: TGCAGCGTTGAAGGGGGACTAGCGGGAGGGTCTCTGAGCACAGATACGCAGTATTTT
J gene: TRBJ2-7; D gene: -; clone size: -; V gene: TRBV6-5; CDR3 protein: CASSYSIQGSYEQYF; CDR3 DNA: TGTGCCAGCAGTTACTCGATACAGGGCTCCTACGAGCAGTACTTC
J gene: TRBJ2-7; D gene: -; clone size: -; V gene: TRBV5-1; CDR3 protein: CASSSPKAGTLSEQYF; CDR3 DNA: TGCGCCAGCAGCTCGCCCAAGGCTGGGACTTTAAGCGAGCAGTACTTC
J gene: TRBJ2-1; D gene: -; clone size: -; V gene: TRBV21-1; CDR3 protein: CASSSWTMLTGYNEQFF; CDR3 DNA: TGTGCCAGCAGCAGCTGGACTATGCTCACGGGGTACAATGAGCAGTTCTTC
J gene: TRBJ1-2; D gene: -; clone size: -; V gene: TRBV19; CDR3 protein: CASNIGPSYGYTF; CDR3 DNA: TGTGCCAGTAATATAGGGCCTTCCTATGGCTACACCTTC
J gene: TRBJ2-1; D gene: -; clone size: -; V gene: TRBV11-2; CDR3 protein: CASSLDRNNEQFF; CDR3 DNA: TGTGCCAGCAGCTTAGACAGGAACAATGAGCAGTTCTTC
J gene: TRBJ2-7; D gene: TRBD2; clone size: -; V gene: TRBV6-1; CDR3 protein: CASSASGRIGEQYF; CDR3 DNA: TGTGCCAGCAGCGCTAGCGGGAGAATAGGCGAGCAGTACTTC
J gene: TRBJ1-1; D gene: -; clone size: -; V gene: TRBV10-1; CDR3 protein: CASSDARGRTKNTEAFF; CDR3 DNA: TGCGCCAGCAGTGACGCCAGGGGACGTACAAAAAACACTGAAGCTTTCTTT
J gene: TRBJ1-3; D gene: -; clone size: -; V gene: TRBV7-9; CDR3 protein: CASSSPPGSTSGNTIYF; CDR3 DNA: TGTGCCAGCAGCTCCCCGCCAGGGTCTACCTCTGGAAACACCATATATTTT
J gene: TRBJ2-5; D gene: TRBD2; clone size: -; V gene: TRBV15; CDR3 protein: CATSLPGLGLQETQYF; CDR3 DNA: TGTGCCACCAGCTTGCCGGGACTAGGGCTTCAGGAGACCCAGTACTTC
J gene: TRBJ1-2; D gene: -; clone size: -; V gene: TRBV2; CDR3 protein: CASSEVGPNYGYTF; CDR3 DNA: TGTGCCAGCAGTGAAGTGGGGCCGAACTATGGCTACACCTTC
J gene: TRBJ2-3; D gene: -; clone size: -; V gene: TRBV28; CDR3 protein: CASNGRGRTDTQYF; CDR3 DNA: TGTGCCAGCAATGGCAGGGGGAGGACAGATACGCAGTATTTT
J gene: TRBJ2-5; D gene: TRBD2; clone size: -; V gene: TRBV25-1; CDR3 protein: CASSYTLGLAGQETQYF; CDR3 DNA: TGTGCCAGCAGTTACACCCTGGGCCTAGCGGGGCAAGAGACCCAGTACTTC
J gene: TRBJ2-5; D gene: -; clone size: -; V gene: TRBV28; CDR3 protein: CASSRRRRSGQETQYF; CDR3 DNA: TGTGCCAGCAGTAGGAGGAGGAGGAGCGGGCAAGAGACCCAGTACTTC
J gene: TRBJ1-4; D gene: -; clone size: -; V gene: TRBV5-1; CDR3 protein: CASSLDGGTTNEKLFF; CDR3 DNA: TGCGCCAGCAGCTTGGATGGCGGAACAACTAATGAAAAACTGTTTTTT
J gene: TRBJ1-1; D gene: TRBD1; clone size: -; V gene: TRBV5-1; CDR3 protein: CASSLDGTGNTEAFF; CDR3 DNA: TGCGCCAGCAGCTTGGACGGGACAGGTAACACTGAAGCTTTCTTT
J gene: TRBJ2-7; D gene: TRBD2; clone size: -; V gene: TRBV2; CDR3 protein: CASSFNSLAGGSVEQYF; CDR3 DNA: TGTGCCAGCAGTTTTAACTCCCTAGCGGGAGGAAGTGTCGAGCAGTACTTC
J gene: TRBJ1-1; D gene: -; clone size: -; V gene: TRBV10-2; CDR3 protein: CASSDSVMNTEAFF; CDR3 DNA: TGCGCCAGCAGTGACTCGGTAATGAACACTGAAGCTTTCTTT
J gene: TRBJ1-2; D gene: -; clone size: -; V gene: TRBV4-3; CDR3 protein: CASSQERQGNYGYTF; CDR3 DNA: TGCGCCAGCAGCCAAGAGAGGCAGGGAAACTATGGCTACACCTTC
J gene: TRBJ2-1; D gene: -; clone size: -; V gene: TRBV20-1; CDR3 protein: CSAPQGNEQFF; CDR3 DNA: TGCAGTGCCCCCCAGGGTAATGAGCAGTTCTTC
J gene: TRBJ2-1; D gene: TRBD2; clone size: once; V gene: TRBV27; CDR3 protein: CASTPTMGLAGVEQFF; CDR3 DNA: TGTGCCAGCACCCCCACGATGGGTCTAGCGGGAGTTGAGCAGTTCTTC
J gene: TRBJ1-1; D gene: -; clone size: -; V gene: TRBV6-5; CDR3 protein: CASSVTGGAEAFF; CDR3 DNA: TGTGCCAGCAGCGTGACCGGAGGTGCTGAAGCTTTCTTT
J gene: TRBJ1-1; D gene: TRBD1; clone size: few; V gene: TRBV11-2; CDR3 protein: CASSLDPGGFQAFF; CDR3 DNA: TGTGCCAGCAGCTTAGATCCAGGGGGCTTTCAAGCTTTCTTT
J gene: TRBJ2-7; D gene: -; clone size: -; V gene: TRBV18; CDR3 protein: CASSPDSYEQYF; CDR3 DNA: TGTGCCAGCTCACCCGACTCCTACGAGCAGTACTTC
J gene: TRBJ2-5; D gene: -; clone size: -; V gene: TRBV9; CDR3 protein: CASSVATGETQYF; CDR3 DNA: TGTGCCAGCAGCGTAGCTACGGGAGAGACCCAGTACTTC
J gene: TRBJ2-1; D gene: -; clone size: -; V gene: TRBV15; CDR3 protein: CATSRDVGKDNEQFF; CDR3 DNA: TGTGCCACCAGCAGAGACGTCGGGAAGGACAATGAGCAGTTCTTC
J gene: TRBJ1-1; D gene: TRBD1; clone size: -; V gene: TRBV2; CDR3 protein: CASRVTGEAFF; CDR3 DNA: TGTGCCAGCAGGGTCACAGGGGAGGCTTTCTTT
J gene: TRBJ2-7; D gene: -; clone size: -; V gene: TRBV2; CDR3 protein: CASIFEVSSYEQYF; CDR3 DNA: TGTGCCAGCATTTTTGAGGTATCCTCCTACGAGCAGTACTTC
J gene: TRBJ2-5; D gene: TRBD2; clone size: -; V gene: TRBV10-1; CDR3 protein: CASSESGLAGRETQYF; CDR3 DNA: TGCGCCAGCAGTGAGTCGGGACTAGCGGGACGAGAGACCCAGTACTTC
J gene: TRBJ2-7; D gene: TRBD1; clone size: -; V gene: TRBV4-2; CDR3 protein: CASSQTGQVFYEQYF; CDR3 DNA: TGTGCCAGCAGCCAAACGGGACAGGTCTTCTACGAGCAGTACTTC